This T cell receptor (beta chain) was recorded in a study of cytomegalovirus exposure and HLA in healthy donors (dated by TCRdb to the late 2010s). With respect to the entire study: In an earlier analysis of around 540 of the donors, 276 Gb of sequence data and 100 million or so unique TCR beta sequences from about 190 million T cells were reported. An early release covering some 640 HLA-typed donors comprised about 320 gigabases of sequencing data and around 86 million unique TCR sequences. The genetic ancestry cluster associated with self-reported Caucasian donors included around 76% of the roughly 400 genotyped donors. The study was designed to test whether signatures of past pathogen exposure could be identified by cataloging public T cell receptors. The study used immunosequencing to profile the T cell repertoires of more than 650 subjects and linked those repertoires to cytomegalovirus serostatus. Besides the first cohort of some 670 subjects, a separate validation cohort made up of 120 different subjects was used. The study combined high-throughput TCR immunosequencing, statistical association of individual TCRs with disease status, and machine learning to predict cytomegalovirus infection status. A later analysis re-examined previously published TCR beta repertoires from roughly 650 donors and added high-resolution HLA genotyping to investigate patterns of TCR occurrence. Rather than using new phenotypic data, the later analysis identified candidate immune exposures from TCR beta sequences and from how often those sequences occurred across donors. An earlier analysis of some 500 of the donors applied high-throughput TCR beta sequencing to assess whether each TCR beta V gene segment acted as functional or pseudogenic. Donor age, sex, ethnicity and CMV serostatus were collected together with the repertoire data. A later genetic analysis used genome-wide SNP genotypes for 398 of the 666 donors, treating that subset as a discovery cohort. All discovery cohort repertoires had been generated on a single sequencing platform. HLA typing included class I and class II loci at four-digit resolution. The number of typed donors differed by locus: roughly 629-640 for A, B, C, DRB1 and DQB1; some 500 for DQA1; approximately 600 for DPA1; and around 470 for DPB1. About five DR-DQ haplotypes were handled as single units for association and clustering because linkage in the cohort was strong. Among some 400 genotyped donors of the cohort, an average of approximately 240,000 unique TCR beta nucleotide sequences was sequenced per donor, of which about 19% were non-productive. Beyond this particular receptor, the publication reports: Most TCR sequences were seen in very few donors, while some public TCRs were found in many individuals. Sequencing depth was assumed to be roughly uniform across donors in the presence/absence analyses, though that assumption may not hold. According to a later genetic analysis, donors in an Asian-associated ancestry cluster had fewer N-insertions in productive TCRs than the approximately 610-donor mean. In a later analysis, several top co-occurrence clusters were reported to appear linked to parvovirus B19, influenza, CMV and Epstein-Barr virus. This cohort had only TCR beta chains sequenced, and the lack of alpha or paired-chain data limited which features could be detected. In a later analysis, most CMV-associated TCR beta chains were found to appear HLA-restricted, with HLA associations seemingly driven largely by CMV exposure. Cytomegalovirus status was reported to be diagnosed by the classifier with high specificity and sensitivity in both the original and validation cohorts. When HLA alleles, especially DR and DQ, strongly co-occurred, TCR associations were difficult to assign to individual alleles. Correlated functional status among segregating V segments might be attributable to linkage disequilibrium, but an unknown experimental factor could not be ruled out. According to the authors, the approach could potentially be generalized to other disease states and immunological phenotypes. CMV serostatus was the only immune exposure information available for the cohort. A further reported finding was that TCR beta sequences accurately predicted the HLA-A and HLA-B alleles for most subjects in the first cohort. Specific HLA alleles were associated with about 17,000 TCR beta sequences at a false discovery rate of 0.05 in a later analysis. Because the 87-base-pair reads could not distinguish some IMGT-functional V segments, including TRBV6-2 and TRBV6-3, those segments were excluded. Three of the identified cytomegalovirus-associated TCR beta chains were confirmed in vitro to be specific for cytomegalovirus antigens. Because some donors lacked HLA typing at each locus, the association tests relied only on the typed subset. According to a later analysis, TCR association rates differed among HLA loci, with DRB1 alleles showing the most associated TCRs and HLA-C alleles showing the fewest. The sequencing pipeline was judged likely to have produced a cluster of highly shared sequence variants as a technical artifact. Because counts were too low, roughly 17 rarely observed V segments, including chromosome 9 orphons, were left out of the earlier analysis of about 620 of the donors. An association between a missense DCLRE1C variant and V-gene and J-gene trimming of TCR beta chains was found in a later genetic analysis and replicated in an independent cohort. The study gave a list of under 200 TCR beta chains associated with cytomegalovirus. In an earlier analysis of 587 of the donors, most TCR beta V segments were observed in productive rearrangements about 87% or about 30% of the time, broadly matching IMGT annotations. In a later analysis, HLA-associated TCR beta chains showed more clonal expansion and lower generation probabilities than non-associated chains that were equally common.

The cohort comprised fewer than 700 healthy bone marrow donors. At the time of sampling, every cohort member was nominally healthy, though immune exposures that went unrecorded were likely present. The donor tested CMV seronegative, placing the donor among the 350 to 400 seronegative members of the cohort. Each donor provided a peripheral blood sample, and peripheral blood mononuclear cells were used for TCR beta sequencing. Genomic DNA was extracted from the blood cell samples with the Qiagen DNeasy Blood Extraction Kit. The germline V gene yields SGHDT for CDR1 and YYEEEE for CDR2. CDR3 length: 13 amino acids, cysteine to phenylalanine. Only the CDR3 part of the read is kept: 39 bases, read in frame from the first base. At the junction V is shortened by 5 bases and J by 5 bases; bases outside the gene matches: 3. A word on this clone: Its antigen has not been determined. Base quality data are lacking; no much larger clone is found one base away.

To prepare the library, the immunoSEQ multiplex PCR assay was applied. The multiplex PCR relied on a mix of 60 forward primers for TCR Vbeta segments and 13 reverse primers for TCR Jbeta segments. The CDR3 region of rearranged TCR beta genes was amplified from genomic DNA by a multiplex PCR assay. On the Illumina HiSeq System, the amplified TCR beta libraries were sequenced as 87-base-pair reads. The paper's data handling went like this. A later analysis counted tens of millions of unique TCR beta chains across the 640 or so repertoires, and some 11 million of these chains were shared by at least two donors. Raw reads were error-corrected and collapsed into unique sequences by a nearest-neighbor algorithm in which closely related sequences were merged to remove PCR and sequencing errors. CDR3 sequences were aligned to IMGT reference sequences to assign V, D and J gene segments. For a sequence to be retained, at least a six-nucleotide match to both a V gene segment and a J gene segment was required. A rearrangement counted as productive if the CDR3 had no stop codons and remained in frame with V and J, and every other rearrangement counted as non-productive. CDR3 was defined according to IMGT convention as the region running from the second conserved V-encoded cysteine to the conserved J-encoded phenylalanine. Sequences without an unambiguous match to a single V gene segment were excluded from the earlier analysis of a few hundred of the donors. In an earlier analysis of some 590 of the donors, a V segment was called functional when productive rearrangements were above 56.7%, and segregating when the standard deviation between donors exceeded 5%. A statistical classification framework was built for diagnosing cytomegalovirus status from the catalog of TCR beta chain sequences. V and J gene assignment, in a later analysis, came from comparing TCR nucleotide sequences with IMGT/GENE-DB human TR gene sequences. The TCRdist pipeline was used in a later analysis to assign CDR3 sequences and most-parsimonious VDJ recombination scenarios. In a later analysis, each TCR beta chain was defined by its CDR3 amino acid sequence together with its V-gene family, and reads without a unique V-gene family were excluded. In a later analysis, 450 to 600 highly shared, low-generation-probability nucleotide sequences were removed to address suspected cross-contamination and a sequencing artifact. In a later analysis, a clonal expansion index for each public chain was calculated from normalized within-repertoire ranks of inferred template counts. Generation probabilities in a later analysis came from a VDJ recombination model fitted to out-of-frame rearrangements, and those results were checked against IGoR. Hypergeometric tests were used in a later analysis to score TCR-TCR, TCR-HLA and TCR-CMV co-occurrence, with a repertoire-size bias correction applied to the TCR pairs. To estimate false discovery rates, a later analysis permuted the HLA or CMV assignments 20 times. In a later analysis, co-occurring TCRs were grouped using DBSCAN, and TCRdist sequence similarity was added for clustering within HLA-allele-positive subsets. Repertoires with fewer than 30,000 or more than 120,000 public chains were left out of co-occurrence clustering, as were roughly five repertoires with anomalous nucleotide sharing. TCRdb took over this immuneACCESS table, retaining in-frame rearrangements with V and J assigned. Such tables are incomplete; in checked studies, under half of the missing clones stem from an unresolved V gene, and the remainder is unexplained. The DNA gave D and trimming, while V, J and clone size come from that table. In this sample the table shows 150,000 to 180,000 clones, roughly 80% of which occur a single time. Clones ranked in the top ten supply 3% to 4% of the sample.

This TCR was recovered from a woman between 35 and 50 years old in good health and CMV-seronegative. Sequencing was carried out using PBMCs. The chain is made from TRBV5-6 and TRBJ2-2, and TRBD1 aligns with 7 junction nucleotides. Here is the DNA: TGTGCCAGCAGGGGACAGTGGACCGGGGAGCTGTTTTTT. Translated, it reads CASRGQWTGELFF.